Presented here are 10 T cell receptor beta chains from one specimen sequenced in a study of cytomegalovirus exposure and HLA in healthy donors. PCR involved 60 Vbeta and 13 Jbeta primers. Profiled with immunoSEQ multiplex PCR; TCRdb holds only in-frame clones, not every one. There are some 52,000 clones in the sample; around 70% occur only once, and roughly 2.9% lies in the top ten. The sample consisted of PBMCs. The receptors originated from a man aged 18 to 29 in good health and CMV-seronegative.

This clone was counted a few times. The CDR3 here is CASSPGGWQNTEAFF. The CDR3 coding sequence is TGCGCCAGCAGCCCCGGGGGTTGGCAGAACACTGAAGCTTTCTTT. This rearrangement joins TRBV5-1 to TRBJ1-1, with D possibly being TRBD1 (5 bases). The CDR3 loop spans 15 amino acids. The V gene lost 4 bases and the J gene lost 1 base, with 14 bases spanning the gap. From germline, CDR1 is SGHRS and CDR2 YFSETQ.

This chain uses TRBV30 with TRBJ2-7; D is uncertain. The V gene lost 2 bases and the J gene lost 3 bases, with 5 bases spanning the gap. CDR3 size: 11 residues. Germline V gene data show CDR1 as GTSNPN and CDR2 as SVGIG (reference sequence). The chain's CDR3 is CAWSHSYEQYF. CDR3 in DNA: TGTGCCTGGAGTCACAGCTACGAGCAGTACTTC.

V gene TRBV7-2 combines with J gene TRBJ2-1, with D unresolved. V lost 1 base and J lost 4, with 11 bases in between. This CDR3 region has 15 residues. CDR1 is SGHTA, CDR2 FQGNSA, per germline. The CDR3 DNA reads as TGTGCCAGCAGCTTAGAGCGCGGCCTGTACAATGAGCAGTTCTTC. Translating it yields CASSLERGLYNEQFF.

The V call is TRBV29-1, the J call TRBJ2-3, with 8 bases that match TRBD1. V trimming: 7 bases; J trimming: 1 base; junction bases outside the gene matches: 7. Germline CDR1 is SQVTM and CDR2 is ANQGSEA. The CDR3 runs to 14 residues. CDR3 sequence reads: CSATGGHRTDTQYF. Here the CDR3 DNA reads TGCAGCGCCACAGGGGGACATCGCACAGATACGCAGTATTTT.

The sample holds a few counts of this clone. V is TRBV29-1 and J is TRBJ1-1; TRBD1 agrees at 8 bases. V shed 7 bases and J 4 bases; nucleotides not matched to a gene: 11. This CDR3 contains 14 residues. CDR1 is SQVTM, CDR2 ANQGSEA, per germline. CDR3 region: CSARSSGQGTEAFF. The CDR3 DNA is TGCAGCGCCCGGAGTAGCGGACAGGGCACTGAAGCTTTCTTT.

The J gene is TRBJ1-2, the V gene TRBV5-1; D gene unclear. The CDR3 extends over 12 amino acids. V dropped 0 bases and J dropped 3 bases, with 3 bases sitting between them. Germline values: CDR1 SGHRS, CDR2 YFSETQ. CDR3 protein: CASSLGDYGYTF. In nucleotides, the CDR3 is TGCGCCAGCAGCTTGGGCGACTATGGCTACACCTTC.

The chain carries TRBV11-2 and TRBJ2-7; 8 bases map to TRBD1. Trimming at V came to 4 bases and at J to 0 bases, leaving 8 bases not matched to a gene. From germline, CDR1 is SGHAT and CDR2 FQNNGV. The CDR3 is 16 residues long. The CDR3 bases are TGTGCCAGCAGCTCAATTAGGGGACAGGACTCCTACGAGCAGTACTTC. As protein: CASSSIRGQDSYEQYF. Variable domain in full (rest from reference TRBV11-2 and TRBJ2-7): EAGVAQSPRYKIIEKRQSVAFWCNPISGHATLYWYQQILGQGPKLLIQFQNNGVVDDSQLPKDRFSAERLKGVDSTLKIQPAKLEDSAVYLCASSSIRGQDSYEQYFGPGTRLTVT.

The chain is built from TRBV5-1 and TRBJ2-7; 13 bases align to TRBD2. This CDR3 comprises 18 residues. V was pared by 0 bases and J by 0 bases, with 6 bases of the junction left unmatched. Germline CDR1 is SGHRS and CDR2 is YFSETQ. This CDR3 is CASSLDGLAGAISYEQYF. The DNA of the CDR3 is TGCGCCAGCAGCTTGGACGGACTAGCGGGAGCCATCTCCTACGAGCAGTACTTC.

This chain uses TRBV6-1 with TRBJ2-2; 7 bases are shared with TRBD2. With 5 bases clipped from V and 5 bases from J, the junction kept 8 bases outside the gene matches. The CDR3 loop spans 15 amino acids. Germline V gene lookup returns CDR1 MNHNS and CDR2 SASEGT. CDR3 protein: CASSSLSGKTGELFF. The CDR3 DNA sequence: TGTGCCAGCAGTTCCCTCAGCGGGAAGACCGGGGAGCTGTTTTTT.

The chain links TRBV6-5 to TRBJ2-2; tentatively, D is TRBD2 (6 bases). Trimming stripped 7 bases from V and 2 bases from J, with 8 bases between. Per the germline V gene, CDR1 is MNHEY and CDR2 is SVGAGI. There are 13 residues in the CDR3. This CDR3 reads CASIADNTGELFF. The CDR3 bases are TGTGCCAGCATAGCGGATAACACCGGGGAGCTGTTTTTT.